This TCR beta chain comes out of a study of identical twins. This clonotype was recorded many times. This CDR3 is built from 14 residues. With 5 bases removed from V and 0 bases from J, the gap between germline ends came to 13 bases. From germline, CDR1 is SQVTM and CDR2 ANQGSEA. TCRdb independently ran MiXCR on the 5' RACE reads; one entry per CDR3 protein. The sample yields some 96,000 distinct CDR3 sequences, about 6% seen once. The receptor was isolated from a woman between 45 and 65 years old in good health. This rearrangement joins TRBV29-1 to TRBJ1-2, with no clear D. The sample comprised memory T cells sorted from blood. CDR3 amino acids: CSVTPRLSNYGYTF. CDR3 bases: TGCAGCGTTACTCCCCGACTGTCTAACTATGGCTACACCTTC.